A single sample gave rise to the 29 T cell receptor beta chains below, sequenced in a study of T cell responses to AZD1222 COVID-19 vaccine. Assay used: immunoSEQ multiplex PCR; TCRdb lists only in-frame clones, some missing. The data hold 120,000 to 150,000 clones, with around nine tenths observed a single time. Sequences were derived from peripheral blood, sampled on day 0 of MenACWY control vaccination. These receptor sequences come from an adult in good health.

A single count supports this clone. The rearrangement uses TRBV19 and TRBJ2-1, with D tentatively TRBD1 (5 bases). Germline V gene sequence: CDR1 LNHDA, CDR2 SQIVND (reference sequence). The CDR3 runs to 13 residues. V was clipped by 4 bases and J by 4 bases, with 8 bases between them. The CDR3 is CASSTTVYNEQFF. CDR3 nucleotides: TGTGCCAGTAGTACGACAGTGTACAATGAGCAGTTCTTC.

The chain has TRBV19 and TRBJ1-2, with D possibly being TRBD1 (6 bases). V was cut by 8 bases and J by 8 bases, with 12 bases left in between. The CDR3 length is 11 residues. Germline V gives CDR1 LNHDA, CDR2 SQIVND (reference sequence). Written as DNA, the CDR3 is TGTGCCAGTGGGGGCGGGGTCGGCTACACCTTC. This encodes CASGGGVGYTF.

The CDR3 spells CASSETASAGTEAFF. The CDR3 nucleotides read TGTGCCAGCAGTGAGACAGCCTCAGCGGGAACTGAAGCTTTCTTT. The chain recombines TRBV6-4 with TRBJ1-1; weak D call: TRBD1 (5 bases). Germline V CDR1 and CDR2: MRHNA, SNTAGT. The V gene lost 3 bases and the J gene lost 5 bases, with 16 bases spanning the gap. The CDR3 totals 15 residues.

The CDR3 DNA follows: TGCAGCCTGAGGGGGGGTGGCACAGATACGCAGTATTTT. It specifies CSLRGGGTDTQYF. The chain joins TRBV29-1 to TRBJ2-3; perhaps TRBD2 as D (7 bases). This CDR3 region has 13 residues. Germline V lookup: CDR1 SQVTM, CDR2 ANQGSEA. V lost 8 bases to trimming and J lost 1 base, with 13 bases between them.

This clone was seen only once. The rearrangement links TRBV24-1 to TRBJ1-2, with a tentative D call TRBD1 (6 bases). The CDR3 loop spans 14 amino acids. The germline V and J ends were trimmed by 4 bases and 4 bases, with 12 bases remaining between them. CDR1 and CDR2 (germline): KGHDR, SFDVKD. The CDR3 region has the DNA TGTGCCACCAGTGAAACGGGACACCCCTATGGCTACACCTTC. Translated, it gives CATSETGHPYGYTF.

The genes are TRBV7-8 and TRBJ2-1, with TRBD1 identical over 8 bases. Germline V gene data show CDR1 as SGHVS and CDR2 as FQNEAQ. CDR3 length: 14 amino acids. The junction had 7 bases not matched to a gene; V was cut back by 5 bases and J by 7 bases. CDR3 residues: CASSRADRANEQFF. For the CDR3, the DNA is TGTGCCAGCAGCAGAGCGGACAGGGCAAATGAGCAGTTCTTC.

The V call is TRBV21-1, the J call TRBJ1-5. TRBV21-1 corresponds to a pseudogene. CDR3 size: 14 residues. Written as DNA, the CDR3 is TGTGCCAGCAGTTCAAGTGGCGGCAATCAGCCCCAGCATTTT. This gives the protein CASSSSGGNQPQHF.

J is TRBJ2-5 and V is TRBV4-1; D may be TRBD1 (6 bases). The ends were cut back, 1 base at V and 5 bases at J, with 26 bases in the middle. Germline loops: CDR1 MGHRA, CDR2 YSYEKL. The CDR3 is made up of 19 amino acids. The CDR3 sequence is CASSQAPIRTAPLRETQYF. CDR3 coding DNA: TGCGCCAGCAGCCAAGCTCCGATCCGGACAGCCCCATTGAGGGAGACCCAGTACTTC.

The rearrangement joins TRBV2 to TRBJ1-3, with a weak D call TRBD1 (6 bases). CDR1 and CDR2 from the germline V gene are SNHLY and FYNNEI. Trimming pared 7 bases from V and 0 bases from J, leaving 13 bases between. This CDR3 comprises 15 residues. The CDR3 nucleotides are TGTGCCAGCACCCCCGACAGGAGCTCTGGAAACACCATATATTTT. It specifies CASTPDRSSGNTIYF.

J is TRBJ1-6 and V is TRBV6-5; 8 positions match TRBD1. The CDR3 covers 16 residues. V shed 2 bases and J 8 bases; nucleotides not matched to a gene: 8. Germline V CDR1 and CDR2: MNHEY, SVGAGI. Written as DNA, the CDR3 is TGTGCCAGCAGTTACCGCTCCGGGACAGGTTATTCACCCCTCCACTTT. Its translation: CASSYRSGTGYSPLHF.

The chain carries TRBV7-9 and TRBJ1-4; D possibly corresponds to TRBD1 (6 bases). Per the germline V gene, CDR1 is SEHNR and CDR2 is FQNEAQ (reference sequence). The V gene lost 5 bases and the J gene lost 8 bases, with 18 bases spanning the gap. The CDR3 loop spans 15 amino acids. CDR3 residues: CASSRQTGSREKLFF. CDR3 DNA: TGTGCCAGCAGCCGCCAGACAGGTTCGAGGGAAAAACTGTTTTTT.

V and J are TRBV27 and TRBJ2-3, with D unclear. CDR1 is MNHEY and CDR2 is SMNVEV in the germline V gene (reference sequence). Deletions cut 5 bases from V and 9 bases from J, with 15 bases between. The CDR3 spans 13 residues. DNA of the CDR3: TGTGCCAGCAGTCCCCAGACTTGGGGAACGCAGTATTTT. This translates into CASSPQTWGTQYF.

This clone was recorded only once. This chain links TRBV7-2 with TRBJ2-1; 8 nucleotides line up with TRBD2. This CDR3 comprises 14 residues. V was clipped by 1 base and J by 10 bases; unmatched bases: 6. CDR1 and CDR2 from the germline V gene are SGHTA and FQGNSA. The CDR3 loop is CASSLGGGLEEQFF. As DNA, the CDR3 is TGTGCCAGCAGCTTAGGGGGGGGACTAGAAGAGCAGTTCTTC.

This chain uses TRBV25-1 with TRBJ2-7, with 10 bases aligning to TRBD1. Germline-derived CDR1 and CDR2 are MGHDK and SYGVNS. The CDR3 is made up of 14 amino acids. V lost 5 bases and J lost 4; bases outside the gene matches: 5. CDR3 bases: TGTGCCAGCAGTCGACCGGGACAGGGGTACGAGCAGTACTTC. Translated: CASSRPGQGYEQYF.

J is TRBJ2-7 and V is TRBV18; D may be TRBD2 (6 bases). The CDR3 consists of 14 residues. Trimming removed 0 bases from V and 3 bases from J, with 9 bases in between. CDR1 and CDR2 from the germline V gene are KGHSH and LQKENI. The DNA for the CDR3 is TGTGCCAGCTCACCACCGTCGGGGGTCTACGAGCAGTACTTC. It specifies CASSPPSGVYEQYF.

The gene calls are TRBV10-2 and TRBJ1-6; TRBD1 aligns across 7 bases. The germline gives CDR1 WSHSY, CDR2 SAAADI. V lost 7 bases, J lost 10 bases, and 7 bases stayed unmatched. This CDR3 contains 13 residues. CDR3 sequence reads: CASTTGEGSPLHF. Here the CDR3 DNA reads TGCGCCAGCACCACAGGGGAAGGATCACCCCTCCACTTT.

This chain connects TRBV3-1 (or the pseudogene TRBV3-2) to TRBJ2-2; TRBD2 is a possible D gene (6 bases). Trimming removed 4 bases from V and 3 bases from J, with 12 bases in between. The CDR3 is 15 amino acids. The germline gives CDR1 LGHDT, CDR2 YNNKEL (reference sequence). In nucleotides, the CDR3 is TGTGCCAGCAGCCGCGGGAACTCCTACACCGGGGAGCTGTTTTTT. It is translated as CASSRGNSYTGELFF.

V gene TRBV30 combines with J gene TRBJ1-3; D remains ambiguous. The V and J ends lost 7 bases and 10 bases respectively, with 11 bases between them. In germline, CDR1 is GTSNPN, CDR2 SVGIG (reference sequence). The CDR3 has 10 amino acids. CDR3 sequence: CASGSGTIYF. In DNA form, the CDR3 reads TGTGCCTCGGGTTCTGGGACCATATATTTT.

The J gene is TRBJ1-6, the V gene TRBV6-5, with D unclear. The CDR3 is made up of 14 amino acids. V shed 0 bases and J shed 9 bases, with 9 bases lying between them. The germline V gene encodes CDR1 MNHEY and CDR2 SVGAGI. The chain's CDR3 is CASSYSPDSSPLHF. The CDR3 DNA reads TGTGCCAGCAGTTACTCCCCGGATTCTTCACCCCTCCACTTT.

This chain connects TRBV28 to TRBJ1-5, with D perhaps TRBD1 (6 bases). The ends were cut back, 3 bases at V and 4 bases at J, with 13 bases in the middle. CDR1 and CDR2 from the germline V gene are MDHEN and SYDVKM. The CDR3 is 15 amino acids. CDR3 region: CASSFRGALNQPQHF. In DNA form, the CDR3 reads TGTGCCAGCAGTTTCCGGGGGGCACTAAATCAGCCCCAGCATTTT.

The chain has TRBV2 and TRBJ1-1; a weak D match, TRBD1 (5 bases). The CDR3 runs to 11 residues. V gave up 8 bases and J gave up 10 bases, with 14 bases separating them. Germline assignment: CDR1 SNHLY and CDR2 FYNNEI. Written as DNA, the CDR3 is TGTGCCAGCGGGCGGGACCGGGGAGCTTTCTTT. Translation: CASGRDRGAFF.

In this sample, this clone turned up a few times. V and J are TRBV27 and TRBJ1-5; D remains unclear. This CDR3 region has 13 residues. Germline V gene lookup returns CDR1 MNHEY and CDR2 SMNVEV (reference sequence). The germline V and J ends were trimmed by 6 bases and 7 bases, with 13 bases remaining between them. The CDR3 DNA is TGTGCCAGCAGCAGTGCCCCCGGGCAGCCCCAGCATTTT. Amino acids: CASSSAPGQPQHF.

This sequence joins TRBV14 and TRBJ1-6; 10 positions match TRBD1. Germline loops: CDR1 SGHDN, CDR2 FVKESK. V was clipped by 2 bases and J by 2 bases; unmatched bases: 3. The CDR3 sequence is 17 residues long. The CDR3 region is CASSQRDRGPYNSPLHF. The DNA of the CDR3 is TGTGCCAGCAGCCAAAGGGACAGGGGACCCTATAATTCACCCCTCCACTTT.

This clone was recorded once. The V call is TRBV10-1, the J call TRBJ2-7, with D possibly being TRBD2 (5 bases). V was pared by 5 bases and J by 6 bases, with 14 bases between. From germline, CDR1 is WNHNN and CDR2 SYGVQD (reference sequence). This CDR3 is built from 13 residues. As DNA, the CDR3 is TGCGCCAGCAGTTCTCGGTCGGGGTCCGAGCAGTACTTC. Protein sequence: CASSSRSGSEQYF.

Turning to this clone: A read error is likely, as this CDR3 ends without the conserved phenylalanine or tryptophan. J is TRBJ1-2 and V is TRBV7-9, with D unresolved. This CDR3 region has 12 residues. Trimming cost V 1 base and J 7 bases, with 7 bases left between them. Per germline, CDR1 SEHNR and CDR2 FQNEAQ (reference sequence). CDR3 sequence (DNA): TGTGCCAGCAGCTTAGTAGCAGGTGGCTACACCCTC. Amino acids: CASSLVAGGYTL.

V gene TRBV2 combines with J gene TRBJ2-2, with D maybe TRBD1 (5 bases). The CDR3 covers 13 residues. The germline V gene has CDR1 SNHLY and CDR2 FYNNEI. The ends were cut back, 2 bases at V and 7 bases at J, with 8 bases in the middle. CDR3 DNA: TGTGCCAGCAGTGAACAGGGAAGCGGGGAGCTGTTTTTT. Amino acids: CASSEQGSGELFF.

This clone showed up just once. The chain employs TRBV5-5 and TRBJ1-3; D not resolved. CDR1 and CDR2 from the germline V gene are SGHKS and YYEKEE (reference sequence). The V end was cut by 0 bases, the J end by 2 bases, with 9 bases between. This CDR3 has 15 residues. The CDR3 DNA sequence: TGTGCCAGCAGCTTGGACAAGCTGGCTGGAAACACCATATATTTT. It encodes CASSLDKLAGNTIYF.

The chain carries TRBV30 and TRBJ1-2; D might be TRBD1 (5 bases). The V end was cut by 4 bases, the J end by 9 bases, with 15 bases between. The CDR3 sequence is 12 residues long. Germline assignment: CDR1 GTSNPN and CDR2 SVGIG (reference sequence). The CDR3 sequence: CAWTGGGYRYTF. CDR3 DNA sequence: TGTGCCTGGACCGGGGGGGGGTATCGCTACACCTTC.

The chain is built from TRBV7-3 and TRBJ2-1; unclear D gene. Between the trimmed V and J ends, which lost 4 bases and 4 bases, there was a span of 8 bases. There are 13 residues in the CDR3. CDR1 is SGHTA and CDR2 is FQGTGA in the germline V gene. CDR3 bases: TGTGCCAGCAGCTCCCAGGAGTACAATGAGCAGTTCTTC. Protein: CASSSQEYNEQFF.